These 28 T cell receptor beta chains were sequenced from one sample in a study of blood T cells in healthy people across ages. Using a J-beta primer mix together with a sample-barcoded 5' primer, a second PCR was run for roughly 6 to 12 cycles. One entry per CDR3 protein, called by TCRdb with MiXCR from the 5' RACE reads. Altogether roughly 700,000 distinct CDR3 sequences are present, approximately 30% being singletons, with the ten largest covering approximately 15%. The specimen was blood. The receptors were sampled from a woman older than 75 in good health.

In the case of this clonotype: Possible read error: a much larger clone is one base away. The chain carries TRBV5-1 and TRBJ2-1; TRBD1 is a possible D gene (5 bases). CDR3 length equals 14 residues. V was shortened by 3 bases and J by 9 bases, with 16 bases between the two germline ends. Looked up from germline, CDR1 is SGHRS and CDR2 is YFSETQ. The DNA for the CDR3 is TGCGCCAGCAGCTGGGCGACAGCATGGAGTGAGCAGTTCTTC. It specifies CASSWATAWSEQFF.

This chain's CDR3 is CATYPDGTNEKLFF. The CDR3 nucleotides read TGTGCCACCTACCCGGACGGCACTAATGAAAAACTGTTTTTT. The chain combines TRBV2 with TRBJ1-4, with D hard to call. The CDR3 is 14 amino acids. Germline CDR1 is SNHLY and CDR2 is FYNNEI. Trimming removed 10 bases at V and 2 bases at J, with 14 bases between.

This clonotype showed up just a few times. The V call is TRBV6-6, the J call TRBJ1-1; D is possibly TRBD1 (6 bases). The CDR3 is made up of 16 amino acids. V was pared by 0 bases and J by 2 bases, with 13 bases between. Per the germline V gene, CDR1 is MNHNY and CDR2 is SVGAGI (reference sequence). Written as DNA, the CDR3 is TGTGCCAGCAGTTACTCGAAAGGGGGACGTAACACTGAAGCTTTCTTT. Protein product: CASSYSKGGRNTEAFF.

This clonotype was counted between two and nine times. This chain links TRBV30 with TRBJ2-7, with D perhaps given as TRBD1 or TRBD2 (6 bases each). Between the trimmed V and J ends, which lost 2 bases and 4 bases, there was a span of 15 bases. This CDR3 has 14 residues. Germline loops: CDR1 GTSNPN, CDR2 SVGIG (reference sequence). The CDR3: CAWSRGAVQYEQYF. The CDR3 nucleotides are TGTGCCTGGAGTAGGGGGGCCGTTCAGTACGAGCAGTACTTC.

The chain couples TRBV2 to TRBJ1-2, with a tentative D call TRBD1 (5 bases). The CDR3 runs 14 residues. CDR1 is SNHLY, CDR2 FYNNEI, per germline. Trimming left V 4 bases short and J 2 bases short, with 11 bases between. The CDR3 coding sequence is TGTGCCAGCAGTGCGTCGGGGCGAAACTATGGCTACACCTTC. Its translation is CASSASGRNYGYTF.

The chain joins TRBV7-8 to TRBJ2-7, with D perhaps TRBD2 (5 bases). CDR3 length equals 12 residues. The germline V gene has CDR1 SGHVS and CDR2 FQNEAQ. V was shortened by 6 bases and J by 5 bases, with 11 bases between the two germline ends. The CDR3: CASRLGRDEQYF. The CDR3 DNA follows: TGTGCCAGCAGGCTAGGGCGGGACGAGCAGTACTTC.

The chain uses TRBV6-5 and TRBJ1-2, with D maybe TRBD1 (6 bases). This CDR3 comprises 13 residues. Per germline, CDR1 MNHEY and CDR2 SVGAGI. Between the trimmed V and J ends, which lost 0 bases and 7 bases, there was a span of 9 bases. This chain's CDR3 is CASSYSGGIGYTF. CDR3 coding DNA: TGTGCCAGCAGTTACTCAGGGGGAATTGGCTACACCTTC.

The V call is TRBV10-3, the J call TRBJ1-1; D possibly corresponds to TRBD1 (5 bases). The CDR3 spans 15 residues. Between the trimmed V and J ends, which lost 5 bases and 3 bases, there was a span of 16 bases. CDR1 and CDR2 (germline): ENHRY, SYGVKD. CDR3 DNA: TGTGCCATCAGTAGGAATGGGGGAGGAGACACTGAAGCTTTCTTT. This codes for CAISRNGGGDTEAFF.

As for this clonotype: This may arise from a read error, as a much more abundant clone is one base away. V usage is TRBV20-1 and J usage is TRBJ2-7; possibly TRBD2 for D (6 bases). Trimming took off 5 bases at V and 4 bases at J, with 15 bases between the two ends. This CDR3 has 13 amino acids. In germline, CDR1 is DFQATT, CDR2 SNEGSKA (reference sequence). The CDR3 here is CSAAGPGPYEQYF. CDR3 DNA sequence: TGCAGTGCTGCGGGACCCGGACCTTACGAGCAGTACTTC.

Comments on this clonotype: The junction differs from germline at one of its ends, possibly a read error. V gene TRBV20-1 combines with J gene TRBJ2-1, with 14 positions matching TRBD2. Per the germline V gene, CDR1 is DFQATT and CDR2 is SNEGSKA (reference sequence). The CDR3 contains 16 residues. The DNA of the CDR3 is TGCAGCGCTAGATCTCCCGGGACTAGCGGGGGCAATGGGCAGTTCTTC. This gives the protein CSARSPGTSGGNGQFF.

Details on this clonotype: One base away lies a much larger clone, so this may be a sequencing read error. J is TRBJ2-1 and V is TRBV5-1, with D maybe TRBD2 (5 bases). Trimming cost V 4 bases and J 6 bases, with 14 bases left between them. The germline V gene has CDR1 SGHRS and CDR2 YFSETQ. The CDR3 totals 14 residues. In DNA, the CDR3 is TGCGCCAGCAGCCGGCCTGCTAGCAGCAATGAGCAGTTCTTC. Translating it yields CASSRPASSNEQFF.

The chain employs TRBV7-9 and TRBJ2-5, with TRBD2 as a possible D gene (6 bases). Gene TRBJ2-7 matches the end of the DNA better, so the J call may be wrong. The CDR3 has 14 amino acids. Germline loops: CDR1 SEHNR, CDR2 FQNEAQ (reference sequence). DNA of the CDR3: TGTGCCAGCAGCCCGGCGAGGGCGGGGAACGAGCAGTACTTC. Residues: CASSPARAGNEQYF.

This clonotype was seen more than once but under ten times. The chain recombines TRBV7-2 with TRBJ1-2; maybe TRBD1 (5 bases). The CDR3 length is 15 residues. V was clipped by 3 bases and J by 0 bases, with 11 bases between them. Germline V gives CDR1 SGHTA, CDR2 FQGNSA. The CDR3 DNA reads TGTGCCAGCAGCTTCGCCAGGGCCACTAACTATGGCTACACCTTC. As protein: CASSFARATNYGYTF.

This clonotype was picked up many times. V is TRBV6-6 and J is TRBJ2-6; D remains ambiguous. From germline, CDR1 is MNHNY and CDR2 SVGAGI (reference sequence). The CDR3 loop spans 13 amino acids. Trimming removed 8 bases at V and 0 bases at J, with 5 bases between. CDR3 region: CASLNSGANVLTF. In DNA form, the CDR3 reads TGTGCCAGCTTGAACTCTGGGGCCAACGTCCTGACTTTC.

This clonotype appeared many times. This chain joins TRBV12-3 or TRBV12-4 and TRBJ2-7; 9 positions match TRBD1. This CDR3 contains 15 residues. Losses at the gene ends were 6 bases for V and 6 bases for J; bases not matched to a gene: 12. The CDR3 reads CASSPRQGEYLEQYF. DNA for the CDR3: TGTGCCAGCAGCCCTCGACAGGGGGAGTATCTCGAGCAGTACTTC.

This clonotype has at least ten counts. V is TRBV2 and J is TRBJ2-5; possibly TRBD1 for D (5 bases). From germline, CDR1 is SNHLY and CDR2 FYNNEI. V lost 4 bases to trimming and J lost 5 bases, with 17 bases between them. This CDR3 region has 15 residues. This chain's CDR3 is CASSAWGALGETQYF. Written as DNA, the CDR3 is TGTGCCAGCAGTGCGTGGGGCGCCCTGGGCGAGACCCAGTACTTC.

Turning to this clonotype: A much larger clone is a single base away; this may be a read error. J is TRBJ2-7 and V is TRBV29-1; 7 nucleotides align to TRBD1. The J call is in doubt because the DNA end fits TRBJ2-5 better. Germline V gene data show CDR1 as SQVTM and CDR2 as ANQGSEA. CDR3 length: 12 residues. The CDR3 protein is CSKLGDSETQYF. In DNA form, the CDR3 reads TGCAGCAAACTAGGGGACAGTGAGACCCAGTACTTC.

At least ten counts were recorded for this clonotype. The V gene is TRBV6-6, the J gene TRBJ1-2, with a tentative D call TRBD1 (5 bases). The ends were cut back, 6 bases at V and 8 bases at J, with 22 bases in the middle. Germline assignment: CDR1 MNHNY and CDR2 SVGAGI (reference sequence). This CDR3 contains 15 residues. For the CDR3, the DNA is TGTGCCAGCAGCAACACCCCGGGAGGGGCCGGAGGCTACACCTTC. It codes for CASSNTPGGAGGYTF.

This clonotype was counted once. The gene calls are TRBV7-8 and TRBJ1-3, with TRBD1 matching 10 bases. This CDR3 has 14 amino acids. Germline loops: CDR1 SGHVS, CDR2 FQNEAQ. V was clipped by 5 bases and J by 7 bases; unmatched bases: 5. CDR3 loop: CASSPSDRGNTIYF. As DNA, the CDR3 is TGTGCCAGCAGCCCTTCGGACAGGGGGAACACCATATATTTT.

The sample holds many counts of this clonotype. The genes are TRBV7-8 and TRBJ2-3; D unclear. V shed 6 bases and J shed 6 bases, with 16 bases lying between them. The germline V gene has CDR1 SGHVS and CDR2 FQNEAQ. The CDR3 consists of 14 residues. The CDR3 is CASSYNPGWDTQYF. CDR3 sequence (DNA): TGTGCCAGCAGTTACAACCCAGGCTGGGATACGCAGTATTTT.

At least ten counts were recorded for this clonotype. This chain uses TRBV20-1 with TRBJ1-4; TRBD1 is a possible D gene (6 bases). The CDR3 length is 12 residues. Germline loops: CDR1 DFQATT, CDR2 SNEGSKA (reference sequence). The V end lost 7 bases, the J end lost 8 bases, and 14 bases lay between the germline ends. CDR3 loop: CSVRGAGEKLFF. The DNA for the CDR3 is TGCAGTGTCCGGGGGGCGGGAGAAAAACTGTTTTTT.

The table lists this clonotype with many counts. The DNA for the CDR3 is TGTGCCAGCAGTTACTCTCCGAGCGGGGGGGCGAATGAGCAGTTCTTC. It specifies CASSYSPSGGANEQFF. The J gene is TRBJ2-1, the V gene TRBV6-2 or TRBV6-3; 10 bases align to TRBD2. Germline V gene lookup returns CDR1 MNHEY and CDR2 SVGEGT. V lost 0 bases to trimming and J lost 7 bases; unmatched junction nucleotides: 6. This CDR3 has 16 amino acids.

In this sample, this clonotype turned up once. The chain employs TRBV5-1 and TRBJ2-7, with D perhaps matching TRBD2 (6 bases). The length of the CDR3 is 19 residues. Trimming shortened V by 0 bases and J by 0 bases, and 22 bases separated the two germline ends. CDR1 is SGHRS, CDR2 YFSETQ, per germline. This CDR3 is CASSLVPLAGSASSYEQYF. In DNA, the CDR3 is TGCGCCAGCAGCTTGGTCCCTTTGGCGGGATCCGCGTCCTCCTACGAGCAGTACTTC.

The chain recombines TRBV20-1 with TRBJ2-1; D call uncertain. The ends were cut back, 5 bases at V and 3 bases at J, with 17 bases in the middle. This CDR3 is 15 amino acids long. CDR1 is DFQATT and CDR2 is SNEGSKA in the germline V gene (reference sequence). The CDR3 loop reads CSAYPGSFFYNEQFF. In nucleotides, the CDR3 is TGCAGTGCTTATCCTGGCAGCTTCTTCTACAATGAGCAGTTCTTC.

This clonotype was observed a handful of times. A much bigger clone sits one base away, suggesting this may be a read error. This CDR3 reads CASSPTRGNEQYF. In nucleotides, the CDR3 is TGTGCCAGCAGTCCTACCAGGGGGAATGAGCAGTACTTC. The chain carries TRBV6-1 and TRBJ2-7; TRBD1 matches at 7 bases. Germline CDR1 reads MNHNS; CDR2 reads SASEGT. Trimming took 5 bases from V and 7 from J; bases not matched to a gene: 8. The CDR3 loop spans 13 amino acids.

This CDR3 is CASSYSRTGGGEKLFF. The CDR3 nucleotides read TGTGCCAGCAGTTACTCGAGGACAGGGGGAGGCGAAAAACTGTTTTTT. The rearrangement links TRBV6-5 to TRBJ1-4, with TRBD1 identical over 10 bases. J gave up 8 bases and V 0 bases, and 6 bases lay outside the gene matches. Germline loops: CDR1 MNHEY, CDR2 SVGAGI. There are 16 residues in the CDR3.

The V and J genes are TRBV15 and TRBJ1-5, with D possibly TRBD1 on 5 matching bases. The V end lost 0 bases, the J end lost 0 bases, and 15 bases lay between the germline ends. CDR1 is LNHNV, CDR2 YYDKDF, per germline (reference sequence). The CDR3 loop spans 18 amino acids. CDR3 in amino acids: CATSRDLSRDGSNQPQHF. The CDR3 DNA follows: TGTGCCACCAGCAGAGATTTATCCAGGGATGGTAGCAATCAGCCCCAGCATTTT.

Many counts were recorded for this clonotype. This rearrangement joins TRBV20-1 to TRBJ1-6; no firm D call. Per the germline V gene, CDR1 is DFQATT and CDR2 is SNEGSKA (reference sequence). Deletions cut 5 bases from V and 9 bases from J, with 14 bases between. The CDR3 length is 13 residues. The CDR3 spells CSAFPGSGSPLHF. The DNA of the CDR3 is TGCAGTGCTTTTCCGGGATCGGGTTCACCCCTCCACTTT.